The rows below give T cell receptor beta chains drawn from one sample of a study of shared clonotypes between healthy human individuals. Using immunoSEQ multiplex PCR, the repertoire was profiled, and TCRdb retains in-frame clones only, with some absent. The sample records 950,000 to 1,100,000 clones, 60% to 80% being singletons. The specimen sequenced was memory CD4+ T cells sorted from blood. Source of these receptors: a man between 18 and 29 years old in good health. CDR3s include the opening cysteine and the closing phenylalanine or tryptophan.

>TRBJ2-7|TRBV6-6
CASSTREEQYF
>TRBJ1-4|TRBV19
CASSMRGTNEKLFF
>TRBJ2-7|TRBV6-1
CASSEEGGNYEQYF
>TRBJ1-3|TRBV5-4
CASSSDPGNTIYF
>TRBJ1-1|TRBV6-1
CASSEGSPEAFF
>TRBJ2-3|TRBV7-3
CASGRDFTDTQYF
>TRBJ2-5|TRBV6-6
CASSYHVGETQYF
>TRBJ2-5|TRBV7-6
CASSLGTSGSRGFRETQYF
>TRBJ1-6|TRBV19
CASSAPGGAYGNSPLHF
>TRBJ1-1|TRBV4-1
CASSQVPGGANTEAFF
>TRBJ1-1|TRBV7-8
CASSVRTHSGYTEAFF
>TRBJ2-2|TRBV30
CAWSEKTLYTGELFF
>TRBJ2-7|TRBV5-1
CASSLGGSGYEQYF
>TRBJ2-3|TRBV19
CASSTSRTSGGNTDTQYF
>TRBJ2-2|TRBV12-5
CASSRGSDTGELFF
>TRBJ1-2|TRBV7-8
CASSLATGSYGYTF
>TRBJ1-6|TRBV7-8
CASSPGTRNSPLHF
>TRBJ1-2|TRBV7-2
CASSLGQGGRYTF
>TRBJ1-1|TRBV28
CASSSVTATEAFF
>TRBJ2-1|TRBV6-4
CASSDSLRGGEQFF
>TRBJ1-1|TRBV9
CASTPFSGENTEAFF
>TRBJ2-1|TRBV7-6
CASSSGLVRNEQFF
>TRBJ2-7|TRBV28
CASSPIQGRSYEQYF
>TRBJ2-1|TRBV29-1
CSVPQGARNEQFF
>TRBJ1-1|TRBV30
CAWSVGNDGGAFF
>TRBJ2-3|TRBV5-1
CASSFVSPSTDTQYF
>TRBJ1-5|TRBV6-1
CASRGLGGIQPQHF
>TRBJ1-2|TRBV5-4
CASSLVRPGGKDGYTF
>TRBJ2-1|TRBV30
CAWSGNSYNEQFF
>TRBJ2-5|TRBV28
CASSLWRGGGETQYF
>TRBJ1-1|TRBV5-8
CASSFRAGQGGTEAFF